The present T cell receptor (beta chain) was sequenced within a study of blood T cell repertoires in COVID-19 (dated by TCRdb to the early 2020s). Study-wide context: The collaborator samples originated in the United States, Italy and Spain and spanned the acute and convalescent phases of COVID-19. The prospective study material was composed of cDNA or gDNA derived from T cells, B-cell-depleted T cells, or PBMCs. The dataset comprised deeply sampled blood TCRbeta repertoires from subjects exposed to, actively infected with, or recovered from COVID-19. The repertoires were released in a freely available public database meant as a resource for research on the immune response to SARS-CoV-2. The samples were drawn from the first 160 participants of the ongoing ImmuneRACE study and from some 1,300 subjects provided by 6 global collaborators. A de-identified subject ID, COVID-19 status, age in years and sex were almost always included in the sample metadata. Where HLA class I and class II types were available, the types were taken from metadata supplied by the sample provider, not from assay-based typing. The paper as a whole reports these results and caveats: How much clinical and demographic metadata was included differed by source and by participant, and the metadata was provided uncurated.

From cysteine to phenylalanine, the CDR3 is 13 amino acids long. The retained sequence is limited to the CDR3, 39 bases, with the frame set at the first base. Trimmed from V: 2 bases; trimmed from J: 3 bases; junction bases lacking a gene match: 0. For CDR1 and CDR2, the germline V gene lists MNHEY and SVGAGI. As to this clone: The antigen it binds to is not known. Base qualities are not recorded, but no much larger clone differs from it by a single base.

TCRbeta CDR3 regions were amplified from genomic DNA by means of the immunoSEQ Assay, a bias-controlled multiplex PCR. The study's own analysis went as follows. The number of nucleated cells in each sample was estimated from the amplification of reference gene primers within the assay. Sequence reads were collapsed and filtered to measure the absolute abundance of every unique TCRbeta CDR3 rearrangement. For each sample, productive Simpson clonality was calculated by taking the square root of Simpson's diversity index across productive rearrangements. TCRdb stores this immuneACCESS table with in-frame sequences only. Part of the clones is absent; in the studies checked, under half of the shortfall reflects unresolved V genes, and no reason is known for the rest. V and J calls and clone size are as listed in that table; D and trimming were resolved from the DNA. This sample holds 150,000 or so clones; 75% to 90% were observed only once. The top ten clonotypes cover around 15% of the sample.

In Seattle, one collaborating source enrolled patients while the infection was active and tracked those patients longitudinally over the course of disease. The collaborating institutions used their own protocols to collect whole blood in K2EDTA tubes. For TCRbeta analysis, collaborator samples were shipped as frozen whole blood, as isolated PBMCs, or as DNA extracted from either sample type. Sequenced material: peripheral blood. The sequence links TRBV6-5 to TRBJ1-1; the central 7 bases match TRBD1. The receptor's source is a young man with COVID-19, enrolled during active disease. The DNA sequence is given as TGTGCCAGCAGTTACCAGGGGGACACTGAAGCTTTCTTT. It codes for CASSYQGDTEAFF.